The 26 T cell receptor beta chains given below trace back to one sample, sequenced in a study of T cells after yellow fever vaccination. TCRdb redid the calling of the 5' RACE reads with MiXCR, one entry per CDR3 protein. The sample has roughly 310,000 distinct CDR3 sequences; approximately 3.9% are singletons. Material: PBMCs, obtained on the day of the yellow fever booster vaccination. The receptors were sampled from a young man who received the YFV17D yellow fever vaccine.

This clonotype was observed at least ten times. The gene calls are TRBV6-2 or TRBV6-3 and TRBJ2-3, with a possible D match to TRBD1 (5 bases). The CDR3 has 17 residues. Germline lookup yields CDR1 MNHEY and CDR2 SVGEGT. V gave up 0 bases and J gave up 1 base, with 14 bases separating them. CDR3 in amino acids: CASSYSIREGGTDTQYF. In DNA form, the CDR3 reads TGTGCCAGCAGTTACTCCATTCGAGAAGGGGGCACAGATACGCAGTATTTT.

This clonotype was recorded a few times. This chain connects TRBV12-3 or TRBV12-4 to TRBJ1-5; weak D call: TRBD1 (6 bases). The CDR3 consists of 15 residues. V gave up 1 base and J gave up 7 bases, with 14 bases separating them. CDR3 DNA sequence: TGTGCCAGCAGTTTAGAGGGGGTTCAAGGGCAGCCCCAGCATTTT. It codes for CASSLEGVQGQPQHF.

The V call is TRBV7-3, the J call TRBJ2-5; a weak D match, TRBD2 (5 bases). The CDR3 spans 15 residues. Trimming stripped 1 base from V and 5 bases from J, with 14 bases between. The germline gives CDR1 SGHTA, CDR2 FQGTGA. The CDR3 region has the DNA TGTGCCAGCAGCTTAATTCCTACCCCGGGGGAGACCCAGTACTTC. This translates into CASSLIPTPGETQYF.

This clonotype occurred a few times. The rearrangement links TRBV12-1 to TRBJ2-5; TRBD1 reflects the table's D call only, with no check against the DNA. TRBV12-1 is described as a pseudogene. There are 15 residues in the CDR3. The CDR3 reads CASSFCRDNQETQYF. Written as DNA, the CDR3 is TGTGCCAGCAGCTTTTGCAGGGATAACCAAGAGACCCAGTACTTC.

This clonotype turned up a few times. The chain uses TRBV12-3 or TRBV12-4 and TRBJ1-1; D remains unclear. Trimming cost V 8 bases and J 1 base, with 11 bases left between them. CDR3 length: 13 residues. The CDR3 loop reads CASGTHQNTEAFF. The DNA for the CDR3 is TGTGCCAGCGGTACTCATCAGAACACTGAAGCTTTCTTT.

In this sample, this clonotype turned up a few times. The rearrangement links TRBV18 to TRBJ2-1; no firm D call. V dropped 3 bases and J dropped 6 bases, with 9 bases sitting between them. This CDR3 spans 13 amino acids. CDR1 is KGHSH and CDR2 is LQKENI in the germline V gene. The CDR3 nucleotides are TGTGCCAGCTCACCGAACACCGGCAATGAGCAGTTCTTC. Residues: CASSPNTGNEQFF.

In its sample, this clonotype was seen a few times. The gene calls are TRBV11-2 and TRBJ2-1; no clear D gene. The germline V gene has CDR1 SGHAT and CDR2 FQNNGV. This CDR3 region has 13 residues. V lost 4 bases to trimming and J lost 2 bases, with 6 bases between them. The CDR3, as DNA: TGTGCCAGCAGCTCCGACACCTACAATGAGCAGTTCTTC. Translating gives CASSSDTYNEQFF.

This clonotype was detected ten times or more. The V call is TRBV27, the J call TRBJ2-2; 12 nucleotides agree with TRBD2. The CDR3 loop spans 16 amino acids. Germline V gives CDR1 MNHEY, CDR2 SMNVEV (reference sequence). The V gene end was trimmed by 5 bases and the J gene end by 10 bases; junction bases not matched to a gene: 11. The chain's CDR3 is CASSQLAGGLNAELFF. The CDR3 coding sequence is TGTGCCAGCAGTCAGCTAGCGGGGGGGCTCAATGCGGAGCTGTTTTTT.

The V gene is TRBV6-5, the J gene TRBJ2-5, with 9 bases identical to TRBD2. This CDR3 is built from 16 residues. Per the germline V gene, CDR1 is MNHEY and CDR2 is SVGAGI. The V gene end was trimmed by 0 bases and the J gene end by 4 bases; junction bases not matched to a gene: 6. The CDR3 sequence is CASSYSSSGMGETQYF. The CDR3 DNA reads as TGTGCCAGCAGTTACTCTTCTAGCGGGATGGGAGAGACCCAGTACTTC.

This clonotype was seen at least ten times. The V and J genes are TRBV6-2 or TRBV6-3 and TRBJ2-7; tentatively, D is TRBD1 (6 bases). Trimming left V 3 bases short and J 13 bases short, with 16 bases between. The CDR3 sequence is 12 residues long. Germline CDR1 MNHEY, CDR2 SVGEGT. The CDR3 DNA sequence: TGTGCCAGCAGTTATCACGGGGACATGTTATACGTC. Translation gives CASSYHGDMLYV.

This clonotype was observed many times. V and J are TRBV21-1 and TRBJ2-1. TRBV21-1 represents a pseudogene. The CDR3 is made up of 16 amino acids. As DNA, the CDR3 is TGTGCCAGCAGCAAACTCCGGAGTAGCTCCTACAATGAGCAGTTCTTC. Translation: CASSKLRSSSYNEQFF.

This clonotype was recorded many times. The chain joins TRBV12-3 or TRBV12-4 to TRBJ2-3, with 8 nucleotides matching TRBD1. V gave up 6 bases and J gave up 2 bases; unmatched junction bases: 7. The CDR3 sequence is 15 residues long. CDR3 in DNA: TGTGCCAGCAGCAGGACAGGGACCTACACAGATACGCAGTATTTT. It encodes CASSRTGTYTDTQYF.

This clonotype was found many times. The chain is built from TRBV7-2 and TRBJ1-5; 7 positions agree with TRBD1. The germline V gene encodes CDR1 SGHTA and CDR2 FQGNSA. V shed 1 base, J shed 7 bases, and the junction held 7 bases outside the gene matches. The length of the CDR3 is 15 residues. The CDR3 DNA reads as TGTGCCAGCAGCTTAGAAGGGGGCGCCTGGCAGCCCCAGCATTTT. It codes for CASSLEGGAWQPQHF.

This clonotype was detected only a few times. The gene calls are TRBV4-1 and TRBJ1-2, with 8 bases identical to TRBD1. The CDR3 is 16 amino acids. Germline CDR1 reads MGHRA; CDR2 reads YSYEKL. V dropped 3 bases and J dropped 4; count of bases not matched to a gene: 10. CDR3 loop: CASSQVWTGNIYGYTF. The CDR3 DNA sequence: TGCGCCAGCAGCCAGGTTTGGACAGGGAACATCTATGGCTACACCTTC.

This clonotype was seen at least ten times. This chain joins TRBV6-6 and TRBJ2-4; the D is unclear. Trimming stripped 0 bases from V and 1 base from J, with 13 bases between. The CDR3 is 17 residues long. The germline V gene has CDR1 MNHNY and CDR2 SVGAGI (reference sequence). The CDR3 DNA reads as TGTGCCAGCAGTTACTCGATCGCGGAACGGGCCAAAAACATTCAGTACTTC. Protein: CASSYSIAERAKNIQYF.

This clonotype was detected many times. The chain recombines TRBV7-2 with TRBJ2-2; D not certain. This CDR3 has 12 amino acids. V lost 0 bases, J lost 6 bases, and 2 bases lay in between. Germline CDR1 SGHTA, CDR2 FQGNSA. The CDR3 DNA reads TGTGCCAGCAGCTTAGCGTCCGGGGAGCTGTTTTTT. Translation: CASSLASGELFF.

The chain uses TRBV7-2 and TRBJ1-5; D perhaps matches TRBD1 (5 bases). The CDR3 consists of 15 residues. Per germline, CDR1 SGHTA and CDR2 FQGNSA. V lost 2 bases and J lost 5, with 13 bases in between. The CDR3 DNA reads as TGTGCCAGCAGCTTACGACGGGGGGGAGATCAGCCCCAGCATTTT. Residues: CASSLRRGGDQPQHF.

This clonotype was counted at least ten times. The gene calls are TRBV12-3 or TRBV12-4 and TRBJ2-7, with D uncertain. Between the trimmed V and J ends, which lost 10 bases and 0 bases, there was a span of 13 bases. The CDR3 covers 13 residues. In DNA form, the CDR3 reads TGTGCCACCCCAGGACGGAGCTCCTACGAGCAGTACGTC. Translated, it gives CATPGRSSYEQYV.

In this sample, this clonotype turned up many times. The rearrangement joins TRBV7-2 to TRBJ2-3; TRBD2 agrees at 12 bases. Losses at the gene ends were 1 base for V and 4 bases for J; bases not matched to a gene: 3. Germline values: CDR1 SGHTA, CDR2 FQGNSA. The CDR3 has 16 amino acids. CDR3 residues: CASSLVGTSGPDTQYF. CDR3 bases: TGTGCCAGCAGCTTAGTGGGGACTAGCGGGCCAGATACGCAGTATTTT.

This chain connects TRBV7-2 to TRBJ2-1; 9 nucleotides align to TRBD2. Looked up from germline, CDR1 is SGHTA and CDR2 is FQGNSA. The CDR3 sequence is 15 residues long. V lost 1 base to trimming and J lost 5 bases; unmatched junction nucleotides: 3. DNA of the CDR3: TGTGCCAGCAGCTTAGGGACTAGCGTAAACAATGAGCAGTTCTTC. Its translation: CASSLGTSVNNEQFF.

This clonotype was seen more than once but under ten times. The chain links TRBV6-6 to TRBJ1-6; 10 nucleotides line up with TRBD1. V lost 4 bases and J lost 9; bases outside the gene matches: 6. This CDR3 has 15 amino acids. CDR1 is MNHNY and CDR2 is SVGAGI in the germline V gene (reference sequence). Here the CDR3 DNA reads TGTGCCAGCAGTTTCCCGGGACAGGGGACTTCACCCCTCCACTTT. Its translation: CASSFPGQGTSPLHF.

This clonotype has just a few counts. The gene calls are TRBV6-5 and TRBJ2-1, with D unclear. V was trimmed by 8 bases and J by 6 bases, leaving 17 bases between them. The germline gives CDR1 MNHEY, CDR2 SVGAGI. There are 14 residues in the CDR3. CDR3 bases: TGTGCCAGCCACCCCGGTTTCGCTCCCAATGAGCAGTTCTTC. This gives the protein CASHPGFAPNEQFF.

This clonotype has ten or more counts. V usage is TRBV6-4 and J usage is TRBJ2-2; D is undetermined. V lost 0 bases and J 6 bases, leaving 8 bases between the germline ends. The germline CDR1 and CDR2 sequences are MRHNA and SNTAGT. The CDR3 loop spans 14 amino acids. The CDR3 DNA sequence: TGTGCCAGCAGTGACTCGAGAATGTCCGGGGAGCTGTTTTTT. Translating gives CASSDSRMSGELFF.

The chain employs TRBV7-6 and TRBJ1-5; TRBD1 agrees at 7 bases. J lost 0 bases, V lost 4 bases, and 9 bases had no gene match. Germline V gives CDR1 SGHVS, CDR2 FNYEAQ. The CDR3 runs 17 residues. CDR3 sequence reads: CASSSGQSPNSNQPQHF. The CDR3 coding sequence is TGTGCCAGCAGCTCGGGACAGTCTCCGAATAGCAATCAGCCCCAGCATTTT.

This clonotype has more than one count but fewer than ten. This chain links TRBV4-3 with TRBJ2-3; 9 bases fit TRBD2. The germline CDR1 and CDR2 sequences are LGHNA and YSLEER. The CDR3 length is 18 residues. The V segment lost 0 bases and the J segment 0 bases; nucleotides outside the gene matches: 7. In DNA form, the CDR3 reads TGCGCCAGCAGCCAAGACCCAGCGGGGGGCGGAAGCACAGATACGCAGTATTTT. It encodes CASSQDPAGGGSTDTQYF.

This clonotype appeared many times. The chain has TRBV6-2 or TRBV6-3 and TRBJ2-2; D assignment may be TRBD1 or TRBD2 (6 bases each). V was shortened by 5 bases and J by 7 bases, with 17 bases between the two germline ends. Germline lookup yields CDR1 MNHEY and CDR2 SVGEGT. This CDR3 region has 15 residues. The CDR3 reads CASSPGRGLNGELFF. The CDR3 DNA sequence: TGTGCCAGCAGTCCCGGCCGGGGGCTTAACGGGGAGCTGTTTTTT.